Sequencing of this T cell receptor beta chain was carried out in a study of beta chain features in type 1 diabetes. Study observations and caveats: Across all four CD4+ subsets, people with type 1 diabetes showed modestly shorter TCRB CDR3s. Cells with high TCR expression could be over-represented when cDNA is sequenced.

The study reverse transcribed the entire isolated RNA, so it sequenced expressed TCRB transcripts. The average output of naive, central memory and regulatory T cell samples was about 3.57 million reads. Clones were sequenced by immunoSEQ multiplex PCR, and TCRdb holds only the in-frame ones, with some missing. The repertoire holds around 340,000 clones, with approximately 9.9% as singletons. Germline V gene lookup returns CDR1 SNHLY and CDR2 FYNNEI. J was trimmed by 4 bases and V by 6 bases; bases with no gene match: 0. The CDR3 is 12 amino acids. Points on this clone: Its target is not known. A much larger clone is a single base away; this may be a read error.

The sample was central memory CD4+ T cells from blood. This sequence originates from a man aged 30-40 years with type 1 diabetes. The chain recombines TRBV2 with TRBJ1-3; 7 bases are a match to TRBD1. The CDR3 is CASRDRGNTIYF. CDR3 nucleotide sequence: TGTGCCAGCAGGGACAGGGGAAACACCATATATTTT.